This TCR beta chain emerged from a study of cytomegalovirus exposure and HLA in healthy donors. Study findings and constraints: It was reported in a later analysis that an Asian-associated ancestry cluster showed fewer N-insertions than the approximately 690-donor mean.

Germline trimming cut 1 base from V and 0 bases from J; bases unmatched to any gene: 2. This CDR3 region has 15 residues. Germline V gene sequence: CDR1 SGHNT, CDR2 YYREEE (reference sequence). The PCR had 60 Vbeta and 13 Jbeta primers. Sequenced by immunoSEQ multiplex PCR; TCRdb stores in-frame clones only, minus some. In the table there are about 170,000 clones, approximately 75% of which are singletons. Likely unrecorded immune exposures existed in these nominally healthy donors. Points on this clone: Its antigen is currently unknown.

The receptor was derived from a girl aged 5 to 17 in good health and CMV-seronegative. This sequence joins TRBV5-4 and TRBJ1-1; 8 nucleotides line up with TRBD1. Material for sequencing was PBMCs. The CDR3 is CASSLPTGVNTEAFF. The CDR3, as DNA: TGTGCCAGCAGCTTGCCGACAGGGGTGAACACTGAAGCTTTCTTT.